This T cell receptor beta chain stems from a study of regulatory T cells in long-lasting Graves disease. CDR1 and CDR2 (germline): MNHNS, SASEGT. V dropped 1 base and J dropped 4; count of bases not matched to a gene: 3. The CDR3 covers 14 residues. For TCR beta, libraries came from iRepertoire HTBI primers and Arm-PCR of CDR3 regions. Using its own MiXCR run on the multiplex PCR reads, TCRdb lists one record per CDR3 protein. The sample lists fewer than 450,000 distinct CDR3 sequences, 23% seen once, with about a quarter in the top ten. The time point: persistent/refractory GD, antithyroid drugs over 5 years with positive TRAb. RNA isolated from PBMCs was used to make the TCR library.

Sequenced here: peripheral blood mononuclear cells (PBMCs), sampled when the disease was refractory, from a patient treated with antithyroid drugs. This chain links TRBV6-1 with TRBJ1-2; 7 bases map to TRBD1. The sequence was obtained from a female donor with Graves disease. This CDR3 is CASSEVGQAYGYTF. In DNA form, the CDR3 reads TGTGCCAGCAGTGAAGTTGGACAGGCCTATGGCTACACCTTC.